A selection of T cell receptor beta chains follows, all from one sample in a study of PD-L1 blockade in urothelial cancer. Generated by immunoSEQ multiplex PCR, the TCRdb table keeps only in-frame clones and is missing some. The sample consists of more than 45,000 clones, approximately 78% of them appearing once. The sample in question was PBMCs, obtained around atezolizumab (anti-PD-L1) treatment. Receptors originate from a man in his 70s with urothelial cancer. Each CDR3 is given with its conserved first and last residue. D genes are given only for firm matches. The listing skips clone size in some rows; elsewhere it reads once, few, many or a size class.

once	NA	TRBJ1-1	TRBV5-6	CASSRNGLLNTEAFF	TGTGCCAGCAGCCGGAATGGGCTTCTGAACACTGAAGCTTTCTTT
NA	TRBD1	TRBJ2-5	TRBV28	CASSSGALGQGHRETQYF	TGTGCCAGCAGTTCGGGGGCCCTTGGACAGGGGCATAGAGAGACCCAGTACTTC
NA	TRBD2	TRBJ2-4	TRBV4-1	CASSQGYGGGLKNIQYF	TGCGCCAGCAGCCAAGGGTACGGGGGAGGGCTAAAAAACATTCAGTACTTC
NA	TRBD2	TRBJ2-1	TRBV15	CATSGDLAGAGNEQFF	TGTGCCACCAGCGGTGACTTAGCGGGAGCAGGGAATGAGCAGTTCTTC
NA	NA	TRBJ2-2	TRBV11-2	CASSFSQYTGELFF	TGTGCCAGCAGCTTTTCCCAGTATACCGGGGAGCTGTTTTTT
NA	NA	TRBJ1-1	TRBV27	CASSLMGGTEAFF	TGTGCCAGCAGTCTCATGGGGGGCACTGAAGCTTTCTTT
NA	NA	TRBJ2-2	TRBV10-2	CASSNSPNTGELFF	TGCGCCAGCAGTAACTCCCCGAACACCGGGGAGCTGTTTTTT
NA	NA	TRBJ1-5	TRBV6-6	CASSWGQVNQPQHF	TGTGCCAGCAGTTGGGGGCAGGTCAATCAGCCCCAGCATTTT
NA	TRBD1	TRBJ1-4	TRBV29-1	CSVILTGWRANEKLFF	TGCAGCGTTATATTGACAGGGTGGCGAGCTAATGAAAAACTGTTTTTT
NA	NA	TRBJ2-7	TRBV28	CASSLWRSYEQYF	TGTGCCAGCAGTTTATGGCGGTCCTACGAGCAGTACTTC
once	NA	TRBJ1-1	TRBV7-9	CASSLRGGLTEAFF	TGTGCCAGCAGCCTTAGGGGGGGGTTAACTGAAGCTTTCTTT
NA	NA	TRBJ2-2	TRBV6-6	CASSGPTAGGTGELFF	TGTGCCAGCAGTGGCCCGACGGCGGGCGGCACCGGGGAGCTGTTTTTT
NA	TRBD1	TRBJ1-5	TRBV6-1	CASSGTGDQPQHF	TGTGCCAGCAGTGGAACAGGGGATCAGCCCCAGCATTTT
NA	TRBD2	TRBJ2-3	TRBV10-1	CASSGRGLVQPTTDTQYF	TGCGCCAGCAGTGGACGGGGACTAGTCCAACCAACCACAGATACGCAGTATTTT
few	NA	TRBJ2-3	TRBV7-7	CASSLQPGLADTQYF	TGTGCTAGCAGCTTACAACCGGGACTTGCAGATACGCAGTATTTT
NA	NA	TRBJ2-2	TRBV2	CASTGNTGELFF	TGTGCCAGCACCGGGAACACCGGGGAGCTGTTTTTT
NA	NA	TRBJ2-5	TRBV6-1	CASSSELQETQYF	TGTGCCAGCAGCTCCGAACTTCAAGAGACCCAGTACTTC
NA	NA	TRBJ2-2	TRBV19	CASSIDQAGELFF	TGTGCCAGTAGTATAGATCAGGCCGGGGAGCTGTTTTTT
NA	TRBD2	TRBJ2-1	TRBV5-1	CASSLMLADNEQFF	TGCGCCAGCAGCTTGATGCTAGCGGATAATGAGCAGTTCTTC
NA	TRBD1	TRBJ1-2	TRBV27	CASSLRETGGYGYTF	TGTGCCAGCAGTTTAAGGGAAACAGGGGGCTATGGCTACACCTTC
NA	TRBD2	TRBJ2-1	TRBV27	CASSLDGLAGIGNEQFF	TGTGCCAGCAGTTTAGATGGGCTAGCGGGAATTGGTAATGAGCAGTTCTTC
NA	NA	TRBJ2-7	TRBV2	CASRAFGNLEQYF	TGTGCCAGCAGGGCCTTTGGCAACCTCGAGCAGTACTTC
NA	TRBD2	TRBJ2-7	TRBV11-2	CASSPGLAGYEQYF	TGTGCCAGCAGCCCGGGACTAGCGGGTTACGAGCAGTACTTC
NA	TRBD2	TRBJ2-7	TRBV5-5	CASSWTSGGFTLSYEQYF	TGTGCCAGCAGCTGGACTAGCGGGGGATTTACCCTCTCCTACGAGCAGTACTTC
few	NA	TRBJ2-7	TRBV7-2	CASSWGWDFPYEQYF	TGTGCCAGCAGCTGGGGATGGGACTTTCCCTACGAGCAGTACTTC
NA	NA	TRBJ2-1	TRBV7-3	CASSPQGGEQFF	TGTGCCAGCAGCCCCCAGGGGGGTGAGCAGTTCTTC
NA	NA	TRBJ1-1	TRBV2	CASPPGQNTEAFF	TGTGCCAGCCCGCCGGGACAAAACACTGAAGCTTTCTTT
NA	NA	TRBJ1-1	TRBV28	CASSPVSFGTFRSEAFF	TGTGCCAGCAGTCCCGTTAGTTTCGGGACATTCAGATCTGAAGCTTTCTTT
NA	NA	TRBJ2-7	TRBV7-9	CASSPGAYEQYF	TGTGCCAGCAGCCCAGGTGCCTACGAGCAGTACTTC
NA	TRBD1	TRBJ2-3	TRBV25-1	CASSPTPGQGSADTQYF	TGTGCCAGCAGTCCCACACCGGGACAGGGGAGCGCAGATACGCAGTATTTT
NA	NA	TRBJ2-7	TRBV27	CASSFVRGNEQYF	TGTGCCAGCAGTTTCGTTAGGGGCAACGAGCAGTACTTC
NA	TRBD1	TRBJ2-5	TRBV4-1	CASSHGPGQGPETQYF	TGCGCCAGCAGCCATGGACCGGGACAGGGGCCGGAGACCCAGTACTTC
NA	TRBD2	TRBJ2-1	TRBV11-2	CASSSTGTSGLLYNEQFF	TGTGCCAGCAGCTCGACCGGGACTAGCGGTCTTCTTTACAATGAGCAGTTCTTC
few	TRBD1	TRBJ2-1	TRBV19	CASSNPGQGSVSSYNEQFF	TGTGCCAGTAGCAACCCGGGACAGGGATCAGTTAGCTCCTACAATGAGCAGTTCTTC
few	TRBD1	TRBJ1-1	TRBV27	CASTGQGETEAFF	TGTGCCAGCACCGGGCAGGGGGAAACTGAAGCTTTCTTT
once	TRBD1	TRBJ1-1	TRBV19	CASYRGSTEAFF	TGTGCCAGCTACAGGGGAAGCACTGAAGCTTTCTTT
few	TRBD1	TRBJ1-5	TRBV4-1	CASSQWQGGNQPQHF	TGCGCCAGCAGCCAATGGCAGGGGGGCAATCAGCCCCAGCATTTT
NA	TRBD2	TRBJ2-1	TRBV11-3	CASSLEGGRGNEQFF	TGTGCCAGCAGCTTAGAGGGCGGGAGGGGTAATGAGCAGTTCTTC
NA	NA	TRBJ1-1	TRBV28	CASRLGHTEAFF	TGTGCCAGCAGATTAGGGCACACTGAAGCTTTCTTT
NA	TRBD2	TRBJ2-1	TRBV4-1	CATRLAGAANEQFF	TGCGCCACTCGGCTAGCGGGAGCGGCCAATGAGCAGTTCTTC
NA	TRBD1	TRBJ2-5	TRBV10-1	CASSPDRGPRYQETQYF	TGCGCCAGCAGTCCGGACAGGGGGCCCCGTTACCAAGAGACCCAGTACTTC
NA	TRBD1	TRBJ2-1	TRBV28	CASSFVLGQGYNEQFF	TGTGCCAGCAGTTTTGTTTTGGGACAGGGATACAATGAGCAGTTCTTC
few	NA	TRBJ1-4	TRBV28	CASSLVGSEKLFF	TGTGCCAGCAGTTTGGTGGGCAGCGAAAAACTGTTTTTT
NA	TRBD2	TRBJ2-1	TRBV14	CASSQIRTSGSGVQFF	TGTGCCAGCAGCCAAATTCGGACTAGCGGCTCAGGGGTGCAGTTCTTC
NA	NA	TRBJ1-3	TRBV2	CASSAQGGDLSGNTIYF	TGTGCCAGCAGTGCCCAGGGAGGGGACCTCTCTGGAAACACCATATATTTT